This T cell receptor beta chain was captured by sequencing in a study of shared clonotypes between healthy human individuals (dated by TCRdb to the early 2020s). A note on the overall study: Three men and two women, aged 18 to 49 years, made up the cohort. For each donor, three plates each were used for CD4 naive and CD4 memory, two plates were used for CD8 naive, and one plate was used for CD8 memory. To estimate repertoire size and how much clonotype sharing occurs between individuals, the study deeply sequenced the blood TCR repertoires of a handful of healthy adults. To increase sequencing depth and limit assay-specific biases, TCR repertoire library preparation and sequencing were carried out by different laboratories using diverse techniques. Per donor, leukapheresis produced somewhere between about 0.85 and 10 billion PBMCs. The study at large found these results: Sharing across four donors was observed for about 5% of naive CD4, about 4% of naive CD8, roughly 2.3% of memory CD4, and roughly 0.4% of memory CD8 clonotypes. Compared with non-shared clonotypes, the clonotypes found in all four sorted-subset donors had higher generation probabilities. The small number of donors limited the genetic and exposure-history diversity represented. Rarefaction of sorted-subset datasets indicated incomplete sequencing despite the large sequencing depth. Pairwise subsampling indicated that sequencing depth was expected to affect the degree of clonotype sharing among donors. Naive subsets generally had larger estimated clonotype richness than memory subsets did. Sampling was restricted to blood, and TCR repertoires in tissues likely differ from the TCR repertoires found in blood.

Using the deep immunoSEQ assay, multiplex PCR amplified TCR CDR3 regions from genomic DNA. Extracted genomic DNA from each cell subset was spread evenly across all wells of several immunoSEQ 96-well plates, with each plate serving as a replicate. For sorted subsets, each replicate PCR was loaded with roughly 190 ng genomic DNA, equivalent to about 30,000 T cell genomes. Purified libraries were measured with a Qubit 3.0 fluorometer, size-checked on a Bioanalyzer 2100, and measured again with the KAPA Library Quantification kit. Each immunoSEQ 96-well plate was sequenced on its own single-read 150-cycle Illumina NextSeq 550 flow cell. The source study handled its data this way. Because the immunoSEQ output included only junctional sequences and no quality scores, the filtering could not be the same as the filtering used for full-length reads. Sequences were annotated with PyIR, a Python wrapper for IgBLAST v1.9, and V/J genes and CDR3 were assigned using IMGT germline references. Reads were filtered out if the reads had weak V/J assignments (E-value above 1e-6), no CDR3, stop codons, out-of-frame junctions, or ambiguous translated residues. A V3J clonotype was defined by an identical inferred V gene, J gene, and CDR3 amino acid sequence. Percentage overlap between repertoires was computed as shared unique clonotypes divided by the size of the smaller repertoire. Three approaches were used to assess repertoire richness: RTK rarefaction, the Chao1 estimator, and Recon v2.1 estimates of unobserved clonotypes. OLGA was used to compute generation probabilities for all TCRbeta clonotypes that the gDNA method yielded from a few donors. TCRdb took over this immuneACCESS table, retaining in-frame rearrangements with V and J assigned. Such tables are incomplete; in checked studies, under half of the missing clones stem from an unresolved V gene, and the remainder is unexplained. D and trimming come from the DNA, and the V and J calls and clone size come from that table. This sample comprises a few million clones, 80% to 95% of them detected only once. The top ten clones comprise around 0.4% of the sample.

Remarks on this clone: Which antigen it targets is not known. There are no base qualities to consult, and no much larger clone falls within one base.

Healthy HIV-negative adults with no recently reported acute infections or vaccinations were included as donors. Every donor was a Caucasian adult residing in Nashville, Tennessee, USA. Magnetic negative selection was used to enrich CD4+ T cells, after which naive cells were positively selected on CD45RA and the negative fraction became the memory subset. Blood was collected by leukapheresis, and PBMCs were isolated by Ficoll-Histopaque density gradient centrifugation and then cryopreserved in liquid nitrogen vapor phase. Purity and quantity of every magnetically sorted T cell population were checked by analytical flow cytometry. From each sorted fraction, genomic DNA was isolated and quantified by UV absorbance on a Nanodrop 2000c. V gives up 6 bases and J gives up 4 bases, and the segment between their germline ends measures 16 bases. CDR1 MDHEN and CDR2 SYDVKM were looked up in the germline V gene. From its cysteine to its phenylalanine, the CDR3 spans 15 amino acids. Only the CDR3 DNA is retained, 45 bases long and in frame from the first base.

The receptor was derived from a man younger than 30 in good health. Some clones in this sample may be carry-over from other donors' samples. Sequencing input: naive CD4+ T cells from PBMCs. This specimen's cell subset or site label, interpreted: CD45RA+ positively selected. The rearrangement joined TRBV28 to TRBJ1-5; no D gene is confidently identified. The DNA is as follows: TGTGCCAGCAGCTCGGCGATGAACGGAAATCAGCCCCAGCATTTT. It encodes CASSSAMNGNQPQHF. Full variable domain (CDR3 extended with the reference TRBV28 and TRBJ1-5 proteins): DVKVTQSSRYLVKRTGEKVFLECVQDMDHENMFWYRQDPGLGLRLIYFSYDVKMKEKGDIPEGYSVSREKKERFSLILESASTNQTSMYLCASSSAMNGNQPQHFGDGTRLSIL.